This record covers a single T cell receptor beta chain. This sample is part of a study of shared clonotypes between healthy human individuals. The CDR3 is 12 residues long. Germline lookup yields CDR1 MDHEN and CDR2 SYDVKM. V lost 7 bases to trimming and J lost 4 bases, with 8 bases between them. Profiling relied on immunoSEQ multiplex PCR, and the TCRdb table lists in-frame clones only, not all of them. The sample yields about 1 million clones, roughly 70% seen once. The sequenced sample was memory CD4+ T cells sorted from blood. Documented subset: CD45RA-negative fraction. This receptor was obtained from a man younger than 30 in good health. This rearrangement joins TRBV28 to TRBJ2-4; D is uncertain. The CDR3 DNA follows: TGTGCCAGCACCTCGGAAAAAAACATTCAGTACTTC. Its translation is CASTSEKNIQYF.